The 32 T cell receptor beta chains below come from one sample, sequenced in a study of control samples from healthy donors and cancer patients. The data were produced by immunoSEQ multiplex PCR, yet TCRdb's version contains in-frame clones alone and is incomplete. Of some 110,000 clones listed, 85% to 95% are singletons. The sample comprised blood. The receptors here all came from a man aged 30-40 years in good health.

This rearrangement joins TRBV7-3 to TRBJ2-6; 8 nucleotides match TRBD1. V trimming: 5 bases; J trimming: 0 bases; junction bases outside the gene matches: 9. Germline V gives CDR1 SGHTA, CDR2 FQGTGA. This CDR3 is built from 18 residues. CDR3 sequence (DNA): TGTGCCAGCAGCCCTCGGACAGGGAGGTTCTCTGGGGCCAACGTCCTGACTTTC. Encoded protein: CASSPRTGRFSGANVLTF.

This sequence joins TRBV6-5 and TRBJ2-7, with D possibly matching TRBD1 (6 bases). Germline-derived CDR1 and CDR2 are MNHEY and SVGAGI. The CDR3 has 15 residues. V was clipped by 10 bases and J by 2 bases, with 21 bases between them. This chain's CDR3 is CAIKRQESSPYEQYF. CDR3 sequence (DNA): TGTGCCATTAAAAGACAGGAGTCCAGTCCCTACGAGCAGTACTTC.

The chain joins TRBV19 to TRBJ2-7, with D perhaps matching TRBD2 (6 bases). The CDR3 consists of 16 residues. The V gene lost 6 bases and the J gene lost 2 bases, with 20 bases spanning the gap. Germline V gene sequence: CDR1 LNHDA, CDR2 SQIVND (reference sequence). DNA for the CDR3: TGTGCCAGTAGCCACTCTTGGGACTCGAGGACCTACGAGCAGTACGTC. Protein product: CASSHSWDSRTYEQYV.

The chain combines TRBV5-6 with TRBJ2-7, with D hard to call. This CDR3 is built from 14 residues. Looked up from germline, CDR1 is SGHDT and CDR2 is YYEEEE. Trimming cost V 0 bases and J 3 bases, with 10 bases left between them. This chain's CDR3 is CASSLVGSVYEQYV. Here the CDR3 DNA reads TGTGCCAGCAGCTTGGTCGGGTCCGTCTACGAGCAGTACGTC.

CDR3 sequence: CASGGAGGELFF. The CDR3 region has the DNA TGTGCCAGCGGGGGGGCTGGGGGGGAGCTGTTTTTT. The rearrangement links TRBV27 to TRBJ2-2, with D possibly TRBD2 on 7 matching bases. Germline V gene sequence: CDR1 MNHEY, CDR2 SMNVEV (reference sequence). This CDR3 is built from 12 residues. Trimming left V 8 bases short and J 8 bases short, with 12 bases between.

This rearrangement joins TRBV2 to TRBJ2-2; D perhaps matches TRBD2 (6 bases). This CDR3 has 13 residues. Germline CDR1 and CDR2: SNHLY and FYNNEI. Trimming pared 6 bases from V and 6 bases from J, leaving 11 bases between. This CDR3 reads CASSVRLAGELFF. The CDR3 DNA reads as TGTGCCAGCAGCGTTAGACTAGCCGGGGAGCTGTTTTTT.

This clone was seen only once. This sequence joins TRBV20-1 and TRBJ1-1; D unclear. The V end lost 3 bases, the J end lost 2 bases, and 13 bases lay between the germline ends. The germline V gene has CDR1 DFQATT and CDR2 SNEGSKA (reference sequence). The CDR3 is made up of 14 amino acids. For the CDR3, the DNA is TGCAGTGCTAGTTTCCAGGAGGACAACACTGAAGCTTTCTTT. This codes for CSASFQEDNTEAFF.

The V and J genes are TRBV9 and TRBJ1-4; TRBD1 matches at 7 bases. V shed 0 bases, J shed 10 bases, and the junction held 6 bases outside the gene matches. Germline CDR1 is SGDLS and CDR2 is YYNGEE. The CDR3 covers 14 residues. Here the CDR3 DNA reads TGTGCCAGCAGCGTAGCCGCAGGGGGAGGAAAACTGTTTTTT. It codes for CASSVAAGGGKLFF. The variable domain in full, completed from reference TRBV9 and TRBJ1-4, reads DSGVTQTPKHLITATGQRVTLRCSPRSGDLSVYWYQQSLDQGLQFLIQYYNGEERAKGNILERFSAQQFPDLHSELNLSSLELGDSALYFCASSVAAGGGKLFFGSGTQLSVL.

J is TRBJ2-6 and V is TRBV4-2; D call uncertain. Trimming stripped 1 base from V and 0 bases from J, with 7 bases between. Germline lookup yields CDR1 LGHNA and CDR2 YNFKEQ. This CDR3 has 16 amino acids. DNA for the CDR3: TGTGCCAGCAGCCAAGTAGTGCTCTCTGGGGCCAACGTCCTGACTTTC. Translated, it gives CASSQVVLSGANVLTF.

The CDR3 region is CASSRAPTSGGNTDTQYF. The CDR3, as DNA: TGTGCCAGCAGCCGGGCTCCGACTAGCGGGGGGAACACAGATACGCAGTATTTT. This chain joins TRBV11-2 and TRBJ2-3; 13 bases fit TRBD2. The CDR3 consists of 18 residues. Unmatched junction bases numbered 10, after V lost 5 bases and J lost 2 bases. Germline CDR1 and CDR2: SGHAT and FQNNGV.

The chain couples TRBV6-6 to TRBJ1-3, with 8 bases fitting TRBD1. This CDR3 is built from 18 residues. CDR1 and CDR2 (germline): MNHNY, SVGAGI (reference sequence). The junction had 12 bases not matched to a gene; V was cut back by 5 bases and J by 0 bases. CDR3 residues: CASSPTSGGLLSGNTIYF. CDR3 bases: TGTGCCAGCAGTCCGACCTCAGGGGGCCTCCTCTCTGGAAACACCATATATTTT.

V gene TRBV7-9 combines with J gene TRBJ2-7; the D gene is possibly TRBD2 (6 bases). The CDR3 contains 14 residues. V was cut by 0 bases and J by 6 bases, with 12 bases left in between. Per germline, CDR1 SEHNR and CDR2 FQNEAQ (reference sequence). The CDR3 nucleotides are TGTGCCAGCAGCTTAGCGGGGGGATCCGGCGAGCAGTACGTC. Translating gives CASSLAGGSGEQYV.

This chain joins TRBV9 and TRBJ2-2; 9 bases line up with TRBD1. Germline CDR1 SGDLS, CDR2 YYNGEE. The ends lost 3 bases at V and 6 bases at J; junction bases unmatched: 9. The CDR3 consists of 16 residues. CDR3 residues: CASSGAGTGTPGELFF. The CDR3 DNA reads TGTGCCAGCAGCGGAGCCGGGACAGGGACCCCCGGGGAGCTGTTTTTT.

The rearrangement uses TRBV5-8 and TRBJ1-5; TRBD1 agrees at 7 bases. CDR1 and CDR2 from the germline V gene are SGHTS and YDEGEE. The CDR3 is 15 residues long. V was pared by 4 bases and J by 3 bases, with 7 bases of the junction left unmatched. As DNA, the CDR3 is TGTGCCAGCAGCCGCGTAACAGGGGACAATCAGCCCCAGCATTTT. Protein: CASSRVTGDNQPQHF.

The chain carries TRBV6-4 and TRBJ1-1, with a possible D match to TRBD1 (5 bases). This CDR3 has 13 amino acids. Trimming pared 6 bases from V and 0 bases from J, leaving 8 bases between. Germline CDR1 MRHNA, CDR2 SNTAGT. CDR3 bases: TGTGCCAGCAGGAGGGGTCTGAACACTGAAGCTTTCTTT. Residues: CASRRGLNTEAFF.

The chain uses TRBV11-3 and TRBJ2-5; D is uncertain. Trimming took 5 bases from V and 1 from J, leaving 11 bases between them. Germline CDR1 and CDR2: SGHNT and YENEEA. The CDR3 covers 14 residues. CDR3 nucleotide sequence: TGTGCCAGCAGCAACCCGGCACCCCAAGAGACCCAGTACTTC. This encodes CASSNPAPQETQYF.

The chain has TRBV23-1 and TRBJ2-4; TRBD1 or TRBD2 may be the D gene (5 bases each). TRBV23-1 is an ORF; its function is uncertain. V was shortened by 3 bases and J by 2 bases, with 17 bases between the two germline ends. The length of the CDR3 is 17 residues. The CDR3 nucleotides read TGCGCCAGCAGTCATGTCCCCCGGGGCCAGACCAAAAACATTCAGTACTTC. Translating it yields CASSHVPRGQTKNIQYF.

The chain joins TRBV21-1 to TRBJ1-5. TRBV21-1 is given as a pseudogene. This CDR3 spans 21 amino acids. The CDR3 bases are TGTGCCAGCAGCCCTTACCGTGGGGGGCCCTATGGGTCGAATAGCAATCAGCCCCAGCATTTT. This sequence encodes CASSPYRGGPYGSNSNQPQHF.

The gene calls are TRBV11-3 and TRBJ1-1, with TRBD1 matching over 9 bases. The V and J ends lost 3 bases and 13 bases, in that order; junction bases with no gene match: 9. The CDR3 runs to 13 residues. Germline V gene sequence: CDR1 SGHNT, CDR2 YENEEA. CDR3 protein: CASSLEAGTGIFF. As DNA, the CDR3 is TGTGCCAGCAGCTTGGAAGCCGGGACAGGGATTTTCTTT.

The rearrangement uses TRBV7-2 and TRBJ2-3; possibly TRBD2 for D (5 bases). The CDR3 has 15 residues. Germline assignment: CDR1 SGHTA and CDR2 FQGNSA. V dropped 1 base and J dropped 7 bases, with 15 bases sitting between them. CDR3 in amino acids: CASSLERSGENTQYF. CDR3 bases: TGTGCCAGCAGCTTAGAGCGGTCCGGCGAGAATACGCAGTATTTT. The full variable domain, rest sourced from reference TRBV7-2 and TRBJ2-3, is GAGVSQSPSNKVTEKGKDVELRCDPISGHTALYWYRQSLGQGLEFLIYFQGNSAPDKSGLPSDRFSAERTGGSVSTLTIQRTQQEDSAVYLCASSLERSGENTQYFGPGTRLTVL.

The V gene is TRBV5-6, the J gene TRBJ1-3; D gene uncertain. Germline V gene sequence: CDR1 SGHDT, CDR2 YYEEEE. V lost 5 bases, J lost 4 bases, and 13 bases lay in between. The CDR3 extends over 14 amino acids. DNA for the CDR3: TGTGCCAGCAGTTATGGAAAACTAGGAAACACCATATATTTT. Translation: CASSYGKLGNTIYF.

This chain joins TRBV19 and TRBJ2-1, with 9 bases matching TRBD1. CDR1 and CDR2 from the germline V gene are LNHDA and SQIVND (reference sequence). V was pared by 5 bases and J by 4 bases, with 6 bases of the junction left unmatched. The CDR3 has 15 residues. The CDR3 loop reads CASSRIQGAYNEQFF. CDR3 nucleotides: TGTGCCAGTAGTCGAATACAGGGGGCATACAATGAGCAGTTCTTC.

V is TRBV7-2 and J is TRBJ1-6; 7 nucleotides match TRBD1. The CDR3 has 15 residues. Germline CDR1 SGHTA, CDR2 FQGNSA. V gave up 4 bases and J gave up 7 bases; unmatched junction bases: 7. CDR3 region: CASSSEGAPNSPLHF. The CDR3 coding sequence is TGTGCCAGCAGCTCGGAGGGGGCTCCCAATTCACCCCTCCACTTT.

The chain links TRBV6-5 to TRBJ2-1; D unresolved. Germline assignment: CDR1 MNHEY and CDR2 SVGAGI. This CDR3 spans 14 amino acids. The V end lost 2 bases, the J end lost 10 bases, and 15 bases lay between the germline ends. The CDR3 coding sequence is TGTGCCAGCAGTTACCCAACGGCGACCGGCGAGCAGTTCTTC. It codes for CASSYPTATGEQFF.

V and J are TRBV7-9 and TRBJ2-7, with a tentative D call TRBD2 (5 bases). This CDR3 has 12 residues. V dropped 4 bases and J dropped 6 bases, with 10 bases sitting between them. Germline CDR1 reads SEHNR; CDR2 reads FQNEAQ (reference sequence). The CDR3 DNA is TGTGCCAGCAGCTCATCGGCGGGCGAGCAGTACGTC. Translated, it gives CASSSSAGEQYV.

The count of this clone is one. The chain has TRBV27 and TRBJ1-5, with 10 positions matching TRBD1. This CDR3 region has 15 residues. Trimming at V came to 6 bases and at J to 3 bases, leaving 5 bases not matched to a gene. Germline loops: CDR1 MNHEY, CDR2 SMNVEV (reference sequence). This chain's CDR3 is CASSSRQGANQPQHF. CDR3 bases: TGTGCCAGCAGCTCCAGACAGGGGGCCAATCAGCCCCAGCATTTT.

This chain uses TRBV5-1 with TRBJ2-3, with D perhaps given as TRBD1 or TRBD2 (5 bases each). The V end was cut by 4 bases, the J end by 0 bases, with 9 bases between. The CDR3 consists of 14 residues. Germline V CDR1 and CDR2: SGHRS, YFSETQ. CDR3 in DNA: TGCGCCAGCAGCGTGGGGGTCAGCACAGATACGCAGTATTTT. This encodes CASSVGVSTDTQYF.

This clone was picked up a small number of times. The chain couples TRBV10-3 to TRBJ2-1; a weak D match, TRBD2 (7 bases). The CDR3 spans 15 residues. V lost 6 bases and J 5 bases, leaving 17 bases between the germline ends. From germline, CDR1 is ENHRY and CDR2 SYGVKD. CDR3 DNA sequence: TGTGCCATCAGAGCCGGCGGGGGCCTCAACAATGAGCAGTTCTTC. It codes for CAIRAGGGLNNEQFF.

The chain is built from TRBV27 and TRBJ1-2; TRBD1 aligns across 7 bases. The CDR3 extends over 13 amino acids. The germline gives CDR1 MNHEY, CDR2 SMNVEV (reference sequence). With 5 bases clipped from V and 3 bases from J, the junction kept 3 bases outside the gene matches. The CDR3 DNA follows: TGTGCCAGCAGTACAGGGGCTCACTATGGCTACACCTTC. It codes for CASSTGAHYGYTF.

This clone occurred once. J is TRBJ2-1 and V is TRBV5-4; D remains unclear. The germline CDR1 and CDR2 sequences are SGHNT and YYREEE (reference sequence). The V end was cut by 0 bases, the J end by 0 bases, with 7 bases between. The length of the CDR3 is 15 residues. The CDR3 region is CASSLESSSYNEQFF. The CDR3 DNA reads TGTGCCAGCAGCTTGGAATCTTCCTCCTACAATGAGCAGTTCTTC.

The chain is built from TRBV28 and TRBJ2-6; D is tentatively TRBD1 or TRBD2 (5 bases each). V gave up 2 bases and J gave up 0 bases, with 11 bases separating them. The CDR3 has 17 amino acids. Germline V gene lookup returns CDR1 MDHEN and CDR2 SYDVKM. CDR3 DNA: TGTGCCAGCAGTTTAGGGACGGACTTCTCTGGGGCCAACGTCCTGACTTTC. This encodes CASSLGTDFSGANVLTF.

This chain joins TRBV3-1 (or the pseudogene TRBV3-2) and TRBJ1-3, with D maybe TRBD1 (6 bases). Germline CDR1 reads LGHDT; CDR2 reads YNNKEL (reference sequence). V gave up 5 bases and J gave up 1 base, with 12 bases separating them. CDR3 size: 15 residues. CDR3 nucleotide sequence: TGTGCCAGCAGCTCGACGGGGGCATCTGGAAACACCATATATTTT. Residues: CASSSTGASGNTIYF.